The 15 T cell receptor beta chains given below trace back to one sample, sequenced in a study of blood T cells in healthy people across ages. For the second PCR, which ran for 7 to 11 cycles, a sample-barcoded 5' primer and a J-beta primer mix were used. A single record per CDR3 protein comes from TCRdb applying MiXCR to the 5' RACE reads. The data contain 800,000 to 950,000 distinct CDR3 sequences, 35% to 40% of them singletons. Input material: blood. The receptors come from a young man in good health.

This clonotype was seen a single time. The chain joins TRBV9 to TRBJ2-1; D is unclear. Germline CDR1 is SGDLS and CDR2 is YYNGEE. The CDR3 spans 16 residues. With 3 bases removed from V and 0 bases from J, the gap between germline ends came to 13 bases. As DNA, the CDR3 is TGTGCCAGCAGCGCTCCCGTCGGTAGCTCCTACAATGAGCAGTTCTTC. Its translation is CASSAPVGSSYNEQFF.

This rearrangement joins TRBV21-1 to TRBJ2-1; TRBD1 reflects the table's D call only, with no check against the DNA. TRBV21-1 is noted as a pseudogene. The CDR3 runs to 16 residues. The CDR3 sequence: CASSKTQGRNYNEQFF. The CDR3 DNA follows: TGTGCCAGCAGTAAAACGCAGGGACGGAACTACAATGAGCAGTTCTTC.

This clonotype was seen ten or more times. The CDR3 spells CASSQVAQETQYF. The CDR3 DNA sequence: TGCGCCAGCAGCCAAGTAGCCCAAGAGACCCAGTACTTC. J is TRBJ2-5 and V is TRBV4-3; D not resolved. Germline V gene lookup returns CDR1 LGHNA and CDR2 YSLEER. The V end lost 1 base, the J end lost 1 base, and 4 bases lay between the germline ends. The CDR3 is made up of 13 amino acids.

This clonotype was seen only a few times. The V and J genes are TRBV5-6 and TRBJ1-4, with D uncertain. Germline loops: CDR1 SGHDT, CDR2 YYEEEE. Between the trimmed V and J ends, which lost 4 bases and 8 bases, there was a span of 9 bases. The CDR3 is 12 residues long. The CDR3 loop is CASSGGHEKLFF. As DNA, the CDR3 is TGTGCCAGCAGCGGTGGTCACGAAAAACTGTTTTTT.

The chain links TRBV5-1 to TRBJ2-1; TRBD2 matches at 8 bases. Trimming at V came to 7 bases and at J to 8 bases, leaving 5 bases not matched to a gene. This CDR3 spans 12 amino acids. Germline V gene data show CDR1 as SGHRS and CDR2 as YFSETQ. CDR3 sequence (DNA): TGCGCCAGCCGGGGGGGGGACGATGAGCAGTTCTTC. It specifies CASRGGDDEQFF.

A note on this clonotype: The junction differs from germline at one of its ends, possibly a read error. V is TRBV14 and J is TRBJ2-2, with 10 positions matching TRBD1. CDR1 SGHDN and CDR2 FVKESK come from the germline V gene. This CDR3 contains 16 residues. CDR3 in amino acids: CASSYLGQGDTGELFF. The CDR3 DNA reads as TGTGCCAGCAGCTATCTCGGACAGGGGGACACCGGGGAGCTGTTCTTT.

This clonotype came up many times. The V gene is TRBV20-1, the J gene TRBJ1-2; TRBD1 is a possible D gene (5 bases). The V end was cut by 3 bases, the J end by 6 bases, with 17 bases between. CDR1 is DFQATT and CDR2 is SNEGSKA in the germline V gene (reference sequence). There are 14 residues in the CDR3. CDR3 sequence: CSASPGREVDGYTF. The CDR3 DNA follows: TGCAGTGCTAGCCCCGGCAGGGAAGTGGATGGCTACACCTTC.

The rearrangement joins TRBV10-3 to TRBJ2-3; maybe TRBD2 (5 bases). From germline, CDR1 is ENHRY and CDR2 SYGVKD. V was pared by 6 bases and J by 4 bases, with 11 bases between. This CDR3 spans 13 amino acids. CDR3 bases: TGTGCCATCAGAAGGGAGCCCCCAGATACGCAGTATTTT. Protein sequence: CAIRREPPDTQYF.

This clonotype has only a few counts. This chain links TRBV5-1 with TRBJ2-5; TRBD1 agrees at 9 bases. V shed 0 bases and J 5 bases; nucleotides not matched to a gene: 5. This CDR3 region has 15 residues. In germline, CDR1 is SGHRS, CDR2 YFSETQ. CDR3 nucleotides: TGCGCCAGCAGCTTGGGGACAGGGGATTACGAGACCCAGTACTTC. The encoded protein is CASSLGTGDYETQYF.

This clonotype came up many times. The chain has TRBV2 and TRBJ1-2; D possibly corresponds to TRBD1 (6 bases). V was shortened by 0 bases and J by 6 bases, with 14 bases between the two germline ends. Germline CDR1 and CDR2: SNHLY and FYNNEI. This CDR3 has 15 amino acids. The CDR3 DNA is TGTGCCAGCAGTGAAGCGAGGGGTTACAGGGATGGCTACACCTTC. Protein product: CASSEARGYRDGYTF.

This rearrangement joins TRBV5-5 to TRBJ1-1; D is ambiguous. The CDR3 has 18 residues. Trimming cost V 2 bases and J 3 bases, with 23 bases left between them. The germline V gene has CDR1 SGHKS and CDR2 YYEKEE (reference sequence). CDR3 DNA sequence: TGTGCCAGCAGCTTCAACACTCCCGCAATCGGGCCCCACACTGAAGCTTTCTTT. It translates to CASSFNTPAIGPHTEAFF. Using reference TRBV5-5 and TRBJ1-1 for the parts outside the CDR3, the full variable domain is DAGVTQSPTHLIKTRGQQVTLRCSPISGHKSVSWYQQVLGQGPQFIFQYYEKEERGRGNFPDRFSARQFPNYSSELNVNALLLGDSALYLCASSFNTPAIGPHTEAFFGQGTRLTVV.

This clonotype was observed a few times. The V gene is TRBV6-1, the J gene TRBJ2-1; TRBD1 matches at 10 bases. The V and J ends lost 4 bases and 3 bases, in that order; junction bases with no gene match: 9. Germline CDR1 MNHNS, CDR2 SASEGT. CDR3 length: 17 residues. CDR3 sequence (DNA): TGTGCCAGCAGTGCCCGGGGACAGGGGTTTTACTACAATGAGCAGTTCTTC. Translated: CASSARGQGFYYNEQFF.

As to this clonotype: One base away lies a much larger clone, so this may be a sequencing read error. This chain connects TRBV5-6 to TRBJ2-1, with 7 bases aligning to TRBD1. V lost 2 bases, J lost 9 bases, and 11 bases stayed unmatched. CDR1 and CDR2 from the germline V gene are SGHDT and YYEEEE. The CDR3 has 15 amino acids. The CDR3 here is CASSLRQGEDTEQFF. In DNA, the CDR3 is TGTGCCAGCAGCTTAAGACAGGGAGAGGACACTGAGCAGTTCTTC.

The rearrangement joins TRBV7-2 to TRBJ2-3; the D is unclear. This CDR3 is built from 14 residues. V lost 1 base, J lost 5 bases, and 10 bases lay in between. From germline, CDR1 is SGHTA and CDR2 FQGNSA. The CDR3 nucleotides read TGTGCCAGCAGCTTAGTAGGTGTGATAGATACGCAGTATTTT. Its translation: CASSLVGVIDTQYF.

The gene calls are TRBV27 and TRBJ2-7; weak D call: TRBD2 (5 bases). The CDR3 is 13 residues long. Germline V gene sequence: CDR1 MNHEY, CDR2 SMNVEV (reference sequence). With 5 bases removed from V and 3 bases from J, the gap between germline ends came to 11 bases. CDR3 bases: TGTGCCAGCAGTGGAGGCAGGATCTACGAGCAGTACTTC. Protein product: CASSGGRIYEQYF.